One and the same sample provided the 20 T cell receptor beta chains below, sequenced in a study of blood T cell repertoires in COVID-19. Repertoires were generated with immunoSEQ multiplex PCR, while TCRdb's copy carries only in-frame clones and drops some. The sample shows 120,000 to 150,000 clones, more than 70% of them seen only once. The sequencing input was peripheral blood. The receptors were gathered from a man aged 55-75 years with active or convalescent COVID-19.

The chain recombines TRBV11-2 with TRBJ1-4, with D unclear. CDR3 length: 13 residues. CDR1 and CDR2 (germline): SGHAT, FQNNGV. V was shortened by 7 bases and J by 4 bases, with 10 bases between the two germline ends. The CDR3 DNA sequence: TGTGCCAGCACCCTGACGGGTAATGAAAAACTGTTTTTT. It yields the protein CASTLTGNEKLFF.

The chain carries TRBV7-2 and TRBJ1-1; the D is unclear. The germline V and J ends were trimmed by 2 bases and 1 base, with 5 bases remaining between them. Germline CDR1 reads SGHTA; CDR2 reads FQGNSA. The CDR3 runs to 13 residues. The CDR3 DNA reads as TGTGCCAGCAGCTTACGGGGGAACACTGAAGCTTTCTTT. Its translation is CASSLRGNTEAFF.

This chain uses TRBV4-3 with TRBJ1-2; D possibly corresponds to TRBD1 (6 bases). Trimming removed 5 bases from V and 4 bases from J, with 11 bases in between. This CDR3 spans 13 amino acids. Germline loops: CDR1 LGHNA, CDR2 YSLEER. DNA for the CDR3: TGCGCCAGCAGCGACGGGACAAGCTATGGCTACACCTTC. Translated, it gives CASSDGTSYGYTF.

The V call is TRBV28, the J call TRBJ2-1; D unclear. The germline gives CDR1 MDHEN, CDR2 SYDVKM. The V end lost 4 bases, the J end lost 7 bases, and 8 bases lay between the germline ends. The CDR3 contains 12 residues. DNA of the CDR3: TGTGCCAGCAGTTCGACTTGGAATGAGCAGTTCTTC. Translated: CASSSTWNEQFF.

This clone was counted only a few times. The J gene is TRBJ2-2, the V gene TRBV5-1; TRBD2 aligns across 16 bases. The CDR3 sequence is 18 residues long. Germline CDR1 reads SGHRS; CDR2 reads YFSETQ. Unmatched junction bases numbered 10, after V lost 4 bases and J lost 7 bases. CDR3 sequence reads: CASSTGLAGGPGNGELFF. In DNA form, the CDR3 reads TGCGCCAGCAGCACGGGACTAGCGGGAGGGCCTGGGAACGGGGAGCTGTTTTTT. The complete variable domain, with remaining parts taken from reference TRBV5-1 and TRBJ2-2, reads KAGVTQTPRYLIKTRGQQVTLSCSPISGHRSVSWYQQTPGQGLQFLFEYFSETQRNKGNFPGRFSGRQFSNSRSEMNVSTLELGDSALYLCASSTGLAGGPGNGELFFGEGSRLTVL.

This chain uses TRBV28 with TRBJ2-7; a weak D match, TRBD2 (6 bases). Trimming pared 5 bases from V and 5 bases from J, leaving 13 bases between. CDR1 and CDR2 (germline): MDHEN, SYDVKM. CDR3 length equals 13 residues. The CDR3 coding sequence is TGTGCCAGCAGTCGGGCCCGGGGGAACGAGCAGTACTTC. Protein sequence: CASSRARGNEQYF.

This rearrangement joins TRBV28 to TRBJ1-3; D is unclear. CDR1 MDHEN and CDR2 SYDVKM come from the germline V gene. The CDR3 covers 19 residues. V was shortened by 3 bases and J by 0 bases, with 21 bases between the two germline ends. The DNA for the CDR3 is TGTGCCAGCAGTTTTGGTGAGAGTTTTGCCTACTCCTCTGGAAACACCATATATTTT. Protein: CASSFGESFAYSSGNTIYF.

The V call is TRBV29-1, the J call TRBJ2-7; 12 bases fit TRBD1. Germline trimming cut 5 bases from V and 6 bases from J; bases unmatched to any gene: 8. Germline-derived CDR1 and CDR2 are SQVTM and ANQGSEA. This CDR3 has 14 amino acids. The CDR3 nucleotides are TGCAGCGTTTTACCCGGGACAGGGGGCTTCGAGCAGTACTTC. It encodes CSVLPGTGGFEQYF.

The chain carries TRBV24-1 and TRBJ2-1; 7 nucleotides match TRBD2. The germline V gene encodes CDR1 KGHDR and CDR2 SFDVKD. After removal of 0 bases from V and 9 bases from J, the junction contained 7 bases not matched to a gene. This CDR3 has 15 amino acids. The DNA of the CDR3 is TGTGCCACCAGTGATTTGCTGGGAAGGGAGGGTGAGCAGTTCTTC. This translates into CATSDLLGREGEQFF.

This chain joins TRBV6-5 and TRBJ2-1, with 8 bases identical to TRBD1. The germline V gene has CDR1 MNHEY and CDR2 SVGAGI. The CDR3 is 13 residues long. With 2 bases clipped from V and 7 bases from J, the junction kept 1 base outside the gene matches. CDR3 in amino acids: CASSYGQGNEQFF. CDR3 bases: TGTGCCAGCAGTTACGGACAGGGAAATGAGCAGTTCTTC.

This sequence joins TRBV11-2 and TRBJ2-7, with D possibly TRBD1 on 6 matching bases. Trimming took off 2 bases at V and 4 bases at J, with 27 bases between the two ends. The CDR3 has 19 amino acids. Germline V gives CDR1 SGHAT, CDR2 FQNNGV. The CDR3 spells CASSLMVRTASYAPYEQYF. For the CDR3, the DNA is TGTGCCAGCAGCTTAATGGTTAGGACAGCCTCATACGCTCCATACGAGCAGTACTTC.

This chain joins TRBV5-1 and TRBJ2-3, with D maybe TRBD2 (5 bases). Germline CDR1 and CDR2: SGHRS and YFSETQ. The CDR3 consists of 14 residues. Trimming shortened V by 2 bases and J by 2 bases, and 9 bases separated the two germline ends. The CDR3 reads CASSFGLLTDTQYF. CDR3 DNA: TGCGCCAGCAGCTTCGGACTGCTCACAGATACGCAGTATTTT. Using reference TRBV5-1 and TRBJ2-3 for the parts outside the CDR3, the full variable domain is KAGVTQTPRYLIKTRGQQVTLSCSPISGHRSVSWYQQTPGQGLQFLFEYFSETQRNKGNFPGRFSGRQFSNSRSEMNVSTLELGDSALYLCASSFGLLTDTQYFGPGTRLTVL.

The chain carries TRBV4-2 and TRBJ2-5; 12 bases are a match to TRBD2. CDR1 and CDR2 (germline): LGHNA, YNFKEQ. There are 17 residues in the CDR3. Germline trimming cut 8 bases from V and 4 bases from J; bases unmatched to any gene: 14. The CDR3 loop reads CASQGPTSGRGGETQYF. CDR3 in DNA: TGTGCCAGCCAAGGCCCGACTAGCGGGAGAGGCGGAGAGACCCAGTACTTC.

The J gene is TRBJ1-1, the V gene TRBV28; weak D call: TRBD1 (5 bases). Germline lookup yields CDR1 MDHEN and CDR2 SYDVKM. This CDR3 is 14 amino acids long. Trimming shortened V by 2 bases and J by 7 bases, and 14 bases separated the two germline ends. CDR3 in amino acids: CASSLGAGLGEAFF. The CDR3 DNA reads TGTGCCAGCAGTTTAGGAGCAGGGCTAGGTGAAGCTTTCTTT.

The CDR3 loop reads CASRTSGRHGAGELFF. The CDR3 nucleotides are TGTGCCAGTAGGACTAGCGGGAGGCATGGCGCCGGGGAGCTGTTTTTT. V is TRBV6-6 and J is TRBJ2-2; 14 bases align to TRBD2. This CDR3 comprises 16 residues. Losses at the gene ends were 9 bases for V and 6 bases for J; bases not matched to a gene: 9. The germline V gene encodes CDR1 MNHNY and CDR2 SVGAGI (reference sequence).

The chain carries TRBV4-1 and TRBJ2-1; 8 bases line up with TRBD2. Germline V lookup: CDR1 MGHRA, CDR2 YSYEKL. Losses at the gene ends were 0 bases for V and 0 bases for J; bases not matched to a gene: 4. This CDR3 has 17 residues. CDR3 sequence: CASSQDREGSSYNEQFF. The DNA of the CDR3 is TGCGCCAGCAGCCAAGATCGGGAGGGCAGCTCCTACAATGAGCAGTTCTTC.

The chain combines TRBV29-1 with TRBJ1-6; D might be TRBD1 (5 bases). The CDR3 contains 14 residues. Trimming cost V 6 bases and J 1 base, with 10 bases left between them. Germline CDR1 SQVTM, CDR2 ANQGSEA. The CDR3 DNA is TGCAGCGTCGCTGGGGGGTCCTATAATTCACCCCTCCACTTT. This translates into CSVAGGSYNSPLHF. The whole variable domain, remainder taken from reference TRBV29-1 and TRBJ1-6, is SAVISQKPSRDICQRGTSLTIQCQVDSQVTMMFWYRQQPGQSLTLIATANQGSEATYESGFVIDKFPISRPNLTFSTLTVSNMSPEDSSIYLCSVAGGSYNSPLHFGNGTRLTVT.

V usage is TRBV6-5 and J usage is TRBJ2-3; no definite D call. Germline CDR1 MNHEY, CDR2 SVGAGI. CDR3 size: 13 residues. V was clipped by 6 bases and J by 5 bases, with 12 bases between them. The CDR3 DNA sequence: TGTGCCAGCAGACCTTACTTACGAGATACGCAGTATTTT. As protein: CASRPYLRDTQYF.

V gene TRBV28 combines with J gene TRBJ2-1, with TRBD2 identical over 11 bases. The junction had 8 bases not matched to a gene; V was cut back by 7 bases and J by 12 bases. The CDR3 contains 13 residues. Germline CDR1 and CDR2: MDHEN and SYDVKM. The CDR3 reads CASKLAGGAGQFF. CDR3 coding DNA: TGTGCCAGCAAGTTAGCGGGAGGGGCGGGGCAGTTCTTC.

The genes are TRBV7-2 and TRBJ2-5; 11 positions agree with TRBD2. The junction had 5 bases not matched to a gene; V was cut back by 5 bases and J by 3 bases. Germline V CDR1 and CDR2: SGHTA, FQGNSA. CDR3 length: 15 residues. The CDR3 here is CASSGTSGPEETQYF. The CDR3 DNA sequence: TGTGCCAGCAGCGGGACTAGCGGACCTGAAGAGACCCAGTACTTC.